The next 3 T cell receptor beta chains were all read from a single sample in a study of blood T cell repertoires in COVID-19. Method: immunoSEQ multiplex PCR; TCRdb's copy keeps in-frame clones and lacks some. The table includes a few hundred thousand clones, around 79% detected once. The source material was peripheral blood. Receptors originate from an elderly woman with acute or convalescent COVID-19.

The table lists this clone with many counts. This chain links TRBV6-2 or TRBV6-3 with TRBJ1-6, with no clear D. Germline CDR1 and CDR2: MNHEY and SVGEGT. CDR3 size: 15 residues. Between the trimmed V and J ends, which lost 2 bases and 7 bases, there was a span of 12 bases. The CDR3 here is CASSYRNSGNSPLHF. The CDR3 DNA reads TGTGCCAGCAGTTACCGGAACAGTGGGAATTCACCCCTCCACTTT.

This chain's CDR3 is CASSFQGTGANVLTF. Written as DNA, the CDR3 is TGTGCCAGCAGTTTCCAGGGGACTGGGGCCAACGTCCTGACTTTC. The chain employs TRBV2 and TRBJ2-6; a weak D match, TRBD1 (6 bases). Per germline, CDR1 SNHLY and CDR2 FYNNEI. V lost 5 bases and J lost 2, with 10 bases in between. The CDR3 contains 15 residues.

The rearrangement links TRBV24-1 to TRBJ2-3; 9 nucleotides agree with TRBD2. From germline, CDR1 is KGHDR and CDR2 SFDVKD. The V segment lost 4 bases and the J segment 5 bases; nucleotides outside the gene matches: 6. This CDR3 is built from 15 residues. The chain's CDR3 is CATSDSGTSLDTQYF. The CDR3 nucleotides are TGTGCCACCAGTGACTCCGGGACTAGCTTAGATACGCAGTATTTT.